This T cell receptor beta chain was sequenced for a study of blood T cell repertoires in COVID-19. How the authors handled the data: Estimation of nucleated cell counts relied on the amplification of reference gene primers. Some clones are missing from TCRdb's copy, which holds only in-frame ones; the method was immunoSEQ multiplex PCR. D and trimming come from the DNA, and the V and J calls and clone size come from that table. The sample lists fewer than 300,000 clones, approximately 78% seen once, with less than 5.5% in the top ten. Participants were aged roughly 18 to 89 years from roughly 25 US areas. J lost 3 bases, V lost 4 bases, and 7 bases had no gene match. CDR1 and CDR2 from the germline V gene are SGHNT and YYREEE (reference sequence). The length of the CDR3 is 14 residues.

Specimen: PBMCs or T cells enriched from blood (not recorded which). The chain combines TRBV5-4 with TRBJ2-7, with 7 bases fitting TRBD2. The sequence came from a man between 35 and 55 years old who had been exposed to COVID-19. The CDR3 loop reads CASSLTGTIYEQYF. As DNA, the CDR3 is TGTGCCAGCAGCCTTACCGGGACTATCTACGAGCAGTACTTC. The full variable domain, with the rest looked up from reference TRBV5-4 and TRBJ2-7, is ETGVTQSPTHLIKTRGQQVTLRCSSQSGHNTVSWYQQALGQGPQFIFQYYREEENGRGNFPPRFSGLQFPNYSSELNVNALELDDSALYLCASSLTGTIYEQYFGPGTRLTVT.